This T cell receptor (beta chain) was profiled in a study of cytomegalovirus exposure and HLA in healthy donors. Study-level results: The classifier was said to identify cytomegalovirus status with high specificity and sensitivity.

With regard to this clone: Its specificity is unknown.

The V gene's germline CDR1 is SNHLY and CDR2 FYNNEI. This CDR3 comprises 12 residues. V shed 5 bases, J shed 5 bases, and the junction held 2 bases outside the gene matches. It was with 60 Vbeta and 13 Jbeta primers that the PCR ran. Sequencing used immunoSEQ multiplex PCR; TCRdb keeps in-frame clones, though not all of them. The sample shows around 190,000 clones, about 84% of them seen only once. V usage is TRBV2 and J usage is TRBJ1-1; TRBD1 agrees at 7 bases. This TCR came from a woman in her twenties or thirties in good health and CMV-seropositive. Material: PBMCs. CDR3 residues: CASSLTGTEAFF. The CDR3 bases are TGTGCCAGCAGTTTGACAGGGACTGAAGCTTTCTTT.